These 27 T cell receptor beta chains came from one sample sequenced in a study of blood T cell repertoires in COVID-19. Produced via immunoSEQ multiplex PCR; TCRdb's table is partial and in-frame only. The sample yields 300,000 to 400,000 clones, around 87% seen once. The sample was peripheral blood. The receptor source for this set is a man aged 50 or older with active or convalescent COVID-19.

The chain combines TRBV6-5 with TRBJ1-1; weak D call: TRBD1 (6 bases). The CDR3 totals 13 residues. The germline CDR1 and CDR2 sequences are MNHEY and SVGAGI. The ends were cut back, 2 bases at V and 7 bases at J, with 11 bases in the middle. CDR3 region: CASSYTRQVEAFF. CDR3 DNA: TGTGCCAGCAGTTACACAAGACAGGTTGAAGCTTTCTTT.

The chain employs TRBV6-5 and TRBJ1-5; D is uncertain. The CDR3 loop spans 14 amino acids. The ends were cut back, 2 bases at V and 6 bases at J, with 11 bases in the middle. Germline CDR1 MNHEY, CDR2 SVGAGI. In DNA, the CDR3 is TGTGCCAGCAGTTACATGTCTGCGGTTCAGCCCCAGCATTTT. It is translated as CASSYMSAVQPQHF.

This chain joins TRBV28 and TRBJ2-1; TRBD2 might be the D (7 bases). Trimming left V 8 bases short and J 3 bases short, with 14 bases between. Germline V CDR1 and CDR2: MDHEN, SYDVKM. The CDR3 runs 14 residues. The CDR3 loop is CASGGGSSYNEQFF. The CDR3 DNA is TGTGCCAGCGGGGGCGGGAGCAGCTACAATGAGCAGTTCTTC.

The V gene is TRBV30, the J gene TRBJ1-4; D not certain. The CDR3 runs 13 residues. The V and J ends lost 4 bases and 3 bases respectively, with 9 bases between them. Germline CDR1 and CDR2: GTSNPN and SVGIG (reference sequence). The CDR3: CAWNSGSNEKLFF. The CDR3 DNA follows: TGTGCCTGGAATTCAGGATCTAATGAAAAACTGTTTTTT.

The chain has TRBV5-5 and TRBJ2-1, with 7 bases aligning to TRBD2. The CDR3 runs 16 residues. V gave up 4 bases and J gave up 4 bases; unmatched junction bases: 11. CDR1 and CDR2 (germline): SGHKS, YYEKEE (reference sequence). CDR3: CASSALITSVYNEQFF. As DNA, the CDR3 is TGTGCCAGCAGCGCCCTAATTACTAGCGTTTACAATGAGCAGTTCTTC.

The J gene is TRBJ2-7, the V gene TRBV4-2; D is perhaps TRBD2 (5 bases). The CDR3 has 16 residues. Germline V gene data show CDR1 as LGHNA and CDR2 as YNFKEQ. With 5 bases removed from V and 0 bases from J, the gap between germline ends came to 17 bases. The chain's CDR3 is CASSYGGLRSSYEQYF. The CDR3 nucleotides read TGTGCCAGCAGCTATGGCGGACTCAGGAGCTCCTACGAGCAGTACTTC.

CDR3 protein: CASSQPPRRVLSSYNSPLHF. For the CDR3, the DNA is TGCGCCAGCAGCCAGCCTCCTAGGAGGGTCTTGAGCTCCTATAATTCACCCCTCCACTTT. The chain combines TRBV4-3 with TRBJ1-6; D unclear. This CDR3 comprises 20 residues. V was cut by 3 bases and J by 0 bases, with 21 bases left in between. Germline V gene sequence: CDR1 LGHNA, CDR2 YSLEER.

The chain couples TRBV5-6 to TRBJ1-4, with a tentative D call TRBD1 (6 bases). Trimming stripped 0 bases from V and 8 bases from J, with 14 bases between. Germline V gives CDR1 SGHDT, CDR2 YYEEEE. There are 15 residues in the CDR3. The CDR3: CASSLVGGPREKLFF. CDR3 nucleotide sequence: TGTGCCAGCAGCTTGGTGGGGGGGCCGAGGGAAAAACTGTTTTTT.

The rearrangement joins TRBV28 to TRBJ2-7, with D possibly matching TRBD2 (5 bases). Germline V lookup: CDR1 MDHEN, CDR2 SYDVKM. V shed 7 bases and J shed 3 bases, with 13 bases lying between them. The CDR3 totals 13 residues. In DNA form, the CDR3 reads TGTGCCAGCATTCGGACTGCTTTCTACGAGCAGTACTTC. Translated, it gives CASIRTAFYEQYF.

The chain recombines TRBV11-3 with TRBJ1-1; D possibly corresponds to TRBD1 (5 bases). With 3 bases removed from V and 0 bases from J, the gap between germline ends came to 20 bases. Germline values: CDR1 SGHNT, CDR2 YENEEA. The CDR3 loop spans 18 amino acids. The CDR3 DNA is TGTGCCAGCAGCTTCCCCCGGGGCAGGGAGGAAATGAACACTGAAGCTTTCTTT. This translates into CASSFPRGREEMNTEAFF. Variable domain in full (rest from reference TRBV11-3 and TRBJ1-1): EAGVVQSPRYKIIEKKQPVAFWCNPISGHNTLYWYLQNLGQGPELLIRYENEEAVDDSQLPKDRFSAERLKGVDSTLKIQPAELGDSAVYLCASSFPRGREEMNTEAFFGQGTRLTVV.

V usage is TRBV19 and J usage is TRBJ1-2; TRBD1 matches at 8 bases. The CDR3 sequence is 17 residues long. V trimming: 7 bases; J trimming: 8 bases; junction bases outside the gene matches: 21. Germline assignment: CDR1 LNHDA and CDR2 SQIVND (reference sequence). CDR3 coding DNA: TGTGCCAGTACCAACCCCGGAGAGATGGGACAGGTCCGAGGCTACACCTTC. Amino acid sequence: CASTNPGEMGQVRGYTF.

This chain joins TRBV7-9 and TRBJ2-7; TRBD2 agrees at 12 bases. The CDR3 has 16 amino acids. V dropped 5 bases and J dropped 7; count of bases not matched to a gene: 12. CDR1 and CDR2 from the germline V gene are SEHNR and FQNEAQ (reference sequence). CDR3 sequence: CASSRQTSGSAVEQYF. For the CDR3, the DNA is TGTGCCAGCAGCCGCCAGACTAGCGGGAGTGCTGTGGAGCAGTACTTC.

The chain recombines TRBV10-3 with TRBJ2-1, with 13 nucleotides matching TRBD2. With V trimmed by 6 bases and J by 0 bases, 2 bases remained unmatched. CDR1 is ENHRY, CDR2 SYGVKD, per germline. The CDR3 is 16 amino acids. The CDR3: CAIRLAGGSSYNEQFF. The CDR3 nucleotides read TGTGCCATCAGACTAGCGGGGGGGAGCTCCTACAATGAGCAGTTCTTC.

The chain joins TRBV9 to TRBJ1-3; 9 bases are a match to TRBD1. Germline V gene sequence: CDR1 SGDLS, CDR2 YYNGEE. The CDR3 runs 19 residues. The V and J ends lost 4 bases and 2 bases, in that order; junction bases with no gene match: 16. The CDR3 DNA reads TGTGCCAGCAGCAGATGGGACAGGGTACGGGCTTTGACTGGAAACACCATATATTTT. Its translation: CASSRWDRVRALTGNTIYF.

The chain combines TRBV27 with TRBJ1-4, with D unresolved. The CDR3 contains 17 residues. Per the germline V gene, CDR1 is MNHEY and CDR2 is SMNVEV (reference sequence). The ends were cut back, 5 bases at V and 2 bases at J, with 18 bases in the middle. CDR3 nucleotide sequence: TGTGCCAGCAGTCCCATTGGGTGGGAGGGCACTAATGAAAAACTGTTTTTT. This codes for CASSPIGWEGTNEKLFF.

This sequence joins TRBV3-1 (or the pseudogene TRBV3-2) and TRBJ1-6, with D tentatively TRBD1 (6 bases). Between the trimmed V and J ends, which lost 3 bases and 6 bases, there was a span of 12 bases. CDR1 is LGHDT, CDR2 YNNKEL, per germline (reference sequence). The CDR3 extends over 15 amino acids. CDR3 in DNA: TGTGCCAGCAGCCAGAACACAGGGAGTAATTCACCCCTCCACTTT. Its translation: CASSQNTGSNSPLHF.

The chain employs TRBV18 and TRBJ1-2; perhaps TRBD1 as D (6 bases). Trimming took off 1 base at V and 0 bases at J, with 15 bases between the two ends. CDR3 length equals 17 residues. Germline V CDR1 and CDR2: KGHSH, LQKENI. The CDR3 region has the DNA TGTGCCAGCTCACCACGTGGCAGGGGTTACACTAACTATGGCTACACCTTC. This sequence encodes CASSPRGRGYTNYGYTF. The full variable domain, in which reference TRBV18 and TRBJ1-2 provide the parts outside the CDR3, is NAGVMQNPRHLVRRRGQEARLRCSPMKGHSHVYWYRQLPEEGLKFMVYLQKENIIDESGMPKERFSAEFPKEGPSILRIQQVVRGDSAAYFCASSPRGRGYTNYGYTFGSGTRLTVV.

The V and J genes are TRBV28 and TRBJ2-1; possibly TRBD2 for D (5 bases). The CDR3 length is 14 residues. Trimming pared 3 bases from V and 0 bases from J, leaving 6 bases between. Germline V gene sequence: CDR1 MDHEN, CDR2 SYDVKM. CDR3 coding DNA: TGTGCCAGCAGTTTGGGGAGCTCCTACAATGAGCAGTTCTTC. It codes for CASSLGSSYNEQFF.

V gene TRBV2 combines with J gene TRBJ1-5; D is perhaps TRBD1 (5 bases). CDR3 length: 15 amino acids. V dropped 5 bases and J dropped 4 bases, with 15 bases sitting between them. Germline V gene lookup returns CDR1 SNHLY and CDR2 FYNNEI. The CDR3 nucleotides are TGTGCCAGCAGTCCCTCAGGGCAGGGAAATCAGCCCCAGCATTTT. This encodes CASSPSGQGNQPQHF.

The chain uses TRBV2 and TRBJ1-6; 7 positions match TRBD1. The germline V gene has CDR1 SNHLY and CDR2 FYNNEI. V lost 5 bases, J lost 5 bases, and 6 bases stayed unmatched. The CDR3 totals 15 residues. CDR3 in DNA: TGTGCCAGCAGTTTTTCAGGACAGGATAATTCACCCCTCCACTTT. Encoded protein: CASSFSGQDNSPLHF.

This sequence joins TRBV9 and TRBJ2-1, with 8 bases identical to TRBD1. J was trimmed by 8 bases and V by 0 bases; bases with no gene match: 7. The CDR3 spans 15 residues. CDR1 is SGDLS, CDR2 YYNGEE, per germline. The CDR3 DNA reads TGTGCCAGCAGCGTAGGGCAGGGGGCGTCCCATGAGCAGTTCTTC. It encodes CASSVGQGASHEQFF.

This chain joins TRBV10-1 and TRBJ1-3; D not certain. Trimming took 9 bases from V and 10 from J, leaving 22 bases between them. The length of the CDR3 is 14 residues. The germline V gene has CDR1 WNHNN and CDR2 SYGVQD (reference sequence). The chain's CDR3 is CARGIQSSSATIYF. CDR3 nucleotide sequence: TGCGCCAGGGGTATACAGAGTTCTTCGGCGACCATATATTTT.

J is TRBJ1-4 and V is TRBV6-5; TRBD1 might be the D (6 bases). CDR3 length: 15 residues. V shed 6 bases and J shed 5 bases, with 16 bases lying between them. Germline V gene sequence: CDR1 MNHEY, CDR2 SVGAGI. The CDR3 region is CASRRWGGLNEKLFF. CDR3 DNA sequence: TGTGCCAGCAGACGCTGGGGGGGCCTGAATGAAAAACTGTTTTTT.

This CDR3 is CASSEFSATWEKLFF. CDR3 DNA sequence: TGTGCCAGCAGTGAGTTCAGCGCCACTTGGGAAAAACTGTTTTTT. The chain links TRBV2 to TRBJ1-4; D remains unclear. The V gene lost 3 bases and the J gene lost 8 bases, with 16 bases spanning the gap. Germline CDR1 is SNHLY and CDR2 is FYNNEI. The CDR3 runs to 15 residues.

The V call is TRBV19, the J call TRBJ1-4; 7 bases line up with TRBD1. The CDR3 has 16 amino acids. Per germline, CDR1 LNHDA and CDR2 SQIVND (reference sequence). J gave up 1 base and V 7 bases, and 9 bases lay outside the gene matches. The CDR3, as DNA: TGTGCCAGTACGAAGACAGGGTTAGGAACTAATGAAAAACTGTTTTTT. Protein product: CASTKTGLGTNEKLFF.

This rearrangement joins TRBV5-6 to TRBJ1-5; TRBD1 matches at 10 bases. This CDR3 spans 14 amino acids. V was pared by 3 bases and J by 11 bases, with 8 bases of the junction left unmatched. The germline CDR1 and CDR2 sequences are SGHDT and YYEEEE. CDR3 sequence: CASSYGTGAGSQHF. The CDR3 DNA sequence: TGTGCCAGCAGCTACGGGACAGGGGCAGGGTCCCAGCATTTT. Variable domain in full (rest from reference TRBV5-6 and TRBJ1-5): DAGVTQSPTHLIKTRGQQVTLRCSPKSGHDTVSWYQQALGQGPQFIFQYYEEEERQRGNFPDRFSGHQFPNYSSELNVNALLLGDSALYLCASSYGTGAGSQHFGDGTRLSIL.

This chain links TRBV12-5 with TRBJ2-2, with unresolved D. The germline V gene encodes CDR1 LGHNT and CDR2 FRNRAP. There are 16 residues in the CDR3. V was cut by 2 bases and J by 2 bases, with 12 bases left in between. The CDR3 coding sequence is TGTGCTAGTGGTTTGATACTTGGGCCTAACACCGGGGAGCTGTTTTTT. Translated: CASGLILGPNTGELFF.